This TCR beta chain appears in the sequencing data of a study of tumour-infiltrating T cells in Burkitt lymphoma. Overall study context: Productive clonality predicted overall and progression-free survival.

CDR3 size: 11 residues. CDR1 DFQATT and CDR2 SNEGSKA come from the germline V gene (reference sequence). With 0 bases removed from V and 6 bases from J, the gap between germline ends came to 6 bases. Libraries were prepared by immunoSEQ multiplex PCR; TCRdb keeps only in-frame clonotypes and omits some of them. The table records under 15,000 clones, 30% of them present only once. Sequenced: tumor tissue. The V gene is TRBV20-1, the J gene TRBJ2-7; the D gene is possibly TRBD2 (5 bases). This receptor was taken from a human donor with diffuse large B-cell lymphoma. This chain's CDR3 is CSARDRGEQYF. Here the CDR3 DNA reads TGCAGTGCTAGAGATCGGGGCGAGCAGTACTTC.